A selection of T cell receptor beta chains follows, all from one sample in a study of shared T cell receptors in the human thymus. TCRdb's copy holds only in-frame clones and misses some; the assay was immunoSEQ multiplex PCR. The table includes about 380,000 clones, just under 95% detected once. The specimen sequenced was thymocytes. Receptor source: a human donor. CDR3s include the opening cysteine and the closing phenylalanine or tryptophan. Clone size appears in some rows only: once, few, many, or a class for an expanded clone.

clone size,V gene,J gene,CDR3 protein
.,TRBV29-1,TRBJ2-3,CSVGAYSGTAPRGTQYF
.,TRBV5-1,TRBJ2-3,CASSSTRRHTDTQYF
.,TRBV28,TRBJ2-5,CASSKNGQFQETQYF
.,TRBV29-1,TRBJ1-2,CSVVHHRPHRAPNYGYTF
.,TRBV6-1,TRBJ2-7,CASSAQGTGYEQYF
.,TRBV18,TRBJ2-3,CASSPEGSDSSTDTQYF
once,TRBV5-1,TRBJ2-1,CASRGVAGGPGNEQFF
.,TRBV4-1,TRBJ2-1,CASSQEEIHEQFF
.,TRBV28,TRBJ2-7,CASSQGGSGAYEQYF
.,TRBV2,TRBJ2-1,CATHLTGSSYNEQFF
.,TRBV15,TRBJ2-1,CATSREALLLAESSYNEQFF
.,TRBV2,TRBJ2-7,CASSDPGPPYEQYF
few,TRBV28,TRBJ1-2,CASTRLLNYGYTF
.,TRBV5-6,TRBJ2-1,CASSLDRDYAYNEQFF
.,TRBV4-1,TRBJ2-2,CASSQLGGAINTGELFF
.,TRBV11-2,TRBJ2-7,CASSPDRRWSYEQYF
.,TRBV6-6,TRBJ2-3,CATTGDRTDTQYF
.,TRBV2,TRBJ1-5,CASRGARADRYQPQHF
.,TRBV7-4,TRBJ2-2,CASSLGAGIKTGELFF
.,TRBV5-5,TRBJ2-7,CASERQYSYEQYF
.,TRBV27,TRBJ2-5,CASSLSWPEQGSQETQYF
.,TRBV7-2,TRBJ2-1,CASSPRTGGLSYNEQFF
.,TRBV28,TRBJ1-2,CASSFVSVDPYGYTF
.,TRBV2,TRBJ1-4,CASNQSSTATNEKLFF
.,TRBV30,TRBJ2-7,CAWSESLRDPYEQYF
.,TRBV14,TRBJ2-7,CASSQGLDRGSYEQYF
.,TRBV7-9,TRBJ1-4,CASSFRTRERIEKLFF
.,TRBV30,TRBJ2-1,CAWSPGQGVWRSSYNEQFF
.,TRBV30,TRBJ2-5,CAWSLVRTGGGETQYF
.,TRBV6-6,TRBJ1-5,CASSYSVSPYQPQHF
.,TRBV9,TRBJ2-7,CASSPGLGGHEQYF
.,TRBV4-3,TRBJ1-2,CASSQESPGRHYGYTF
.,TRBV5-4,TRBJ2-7,CASSFETRTASYEQYF
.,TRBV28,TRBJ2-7,CASRDRGHEQYF
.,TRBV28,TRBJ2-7,CASSLYGGGRSSYEQYF
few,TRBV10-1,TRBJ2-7,CASRLALLYEQYF
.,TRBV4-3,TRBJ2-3,CASSQVRDRDPQYF
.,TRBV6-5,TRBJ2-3,CASSYRGPETDTQYF
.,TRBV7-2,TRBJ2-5,CASSLRRTSGRGGETQYF
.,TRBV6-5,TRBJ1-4,CASSYGRRGSEKLFF
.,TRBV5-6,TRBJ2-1,CASSLSGGRAYNEQFF
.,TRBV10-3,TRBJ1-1,CAIRPEGTEAFF
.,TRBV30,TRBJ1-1,CAWKPPQEIMNTEAFF
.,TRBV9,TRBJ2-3,CASSGRQTPVSTDTQYF
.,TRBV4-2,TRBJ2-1,CASSPMGPYNEQFF
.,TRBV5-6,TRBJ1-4,CASSFQGAGNEKLFF
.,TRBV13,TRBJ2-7,CASSSSGRGDEQYF
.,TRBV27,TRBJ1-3,CASSPQGIGNTIYF
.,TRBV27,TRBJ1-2,CASILRQGESYGYTF
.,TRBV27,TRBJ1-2,CASSLSGQGAGGYTF
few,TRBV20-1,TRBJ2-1,CSASNEQFF
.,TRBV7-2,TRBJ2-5,CASPTPTSGFIETQYF
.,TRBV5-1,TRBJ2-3,CASSLEGGPRGADTQYF